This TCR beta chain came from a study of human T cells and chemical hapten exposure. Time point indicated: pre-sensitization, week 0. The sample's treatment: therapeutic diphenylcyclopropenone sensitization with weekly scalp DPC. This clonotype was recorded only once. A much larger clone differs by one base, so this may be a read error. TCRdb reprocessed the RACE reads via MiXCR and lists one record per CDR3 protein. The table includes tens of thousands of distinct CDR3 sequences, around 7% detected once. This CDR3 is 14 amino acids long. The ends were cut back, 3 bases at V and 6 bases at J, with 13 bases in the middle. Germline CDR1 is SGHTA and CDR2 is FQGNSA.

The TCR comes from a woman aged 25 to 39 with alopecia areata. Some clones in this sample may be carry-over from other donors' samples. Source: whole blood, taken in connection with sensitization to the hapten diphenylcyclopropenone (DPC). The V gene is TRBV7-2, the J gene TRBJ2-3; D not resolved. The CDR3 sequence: CASSFAKLSDTQYF. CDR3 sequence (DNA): TGTGCCAGCAGCTTCGCTAAACTATCCGATACGCAGTATTTT.